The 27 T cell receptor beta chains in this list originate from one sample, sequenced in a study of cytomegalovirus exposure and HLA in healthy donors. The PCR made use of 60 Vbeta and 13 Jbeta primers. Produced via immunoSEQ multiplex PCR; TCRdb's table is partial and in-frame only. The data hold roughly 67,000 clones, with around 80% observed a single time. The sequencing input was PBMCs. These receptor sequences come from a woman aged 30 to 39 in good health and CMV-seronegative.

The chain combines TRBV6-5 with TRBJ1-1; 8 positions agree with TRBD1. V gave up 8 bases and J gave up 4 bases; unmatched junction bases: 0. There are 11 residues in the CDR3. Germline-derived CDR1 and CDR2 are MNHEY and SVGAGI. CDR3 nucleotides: TGTGCCAGCGGACAGGGCACTGAAGCTTTCTTT. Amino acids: CASGQGTEAFF.

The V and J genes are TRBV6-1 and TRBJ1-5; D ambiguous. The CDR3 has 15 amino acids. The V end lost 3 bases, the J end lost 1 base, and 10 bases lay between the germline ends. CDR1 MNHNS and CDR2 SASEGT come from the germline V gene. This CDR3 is CASSDPRGSNQPQHF. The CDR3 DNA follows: TGTGCCAGCAGTGATCCCCGCGGGAGCAATCAGCCCCAGCATTTT.

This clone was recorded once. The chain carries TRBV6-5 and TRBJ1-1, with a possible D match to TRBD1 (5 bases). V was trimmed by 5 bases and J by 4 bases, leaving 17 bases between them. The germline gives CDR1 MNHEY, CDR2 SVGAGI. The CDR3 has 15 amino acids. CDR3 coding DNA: TGTGCCAGCAGTCCCCTGGGACTAATAGGCACTGAAGCTTTCTTT. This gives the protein CASSPLGLIGTEAFF.

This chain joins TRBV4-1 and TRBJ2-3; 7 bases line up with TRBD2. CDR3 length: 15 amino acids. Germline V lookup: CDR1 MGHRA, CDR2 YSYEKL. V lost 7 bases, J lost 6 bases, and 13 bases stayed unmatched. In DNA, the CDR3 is TGCGCCAGCAAAACGGGTGGGGGGGGGAGGGATACGCAGTATTTT. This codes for CASKTGGGGRDTQYF.

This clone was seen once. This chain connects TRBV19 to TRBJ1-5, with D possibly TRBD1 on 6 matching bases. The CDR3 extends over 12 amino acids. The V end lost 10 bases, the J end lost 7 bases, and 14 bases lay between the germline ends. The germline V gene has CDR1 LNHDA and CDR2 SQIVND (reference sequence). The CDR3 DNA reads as TGTGCCACCTCAAAGGGGGTCCAGCCCCAGCATTTT. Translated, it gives CATSKGVQPQHF. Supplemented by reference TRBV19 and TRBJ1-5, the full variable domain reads DGGITQSPKYLFRKEGQNVTLSCEQNLNHDAMYWYRQDPGQGLRLIYYSQIVNDFQKGDIAEGYSVSREKKESFPLTVTSAQKNPTAFYLCATSKGVQPQHFGDGTRLSIL.

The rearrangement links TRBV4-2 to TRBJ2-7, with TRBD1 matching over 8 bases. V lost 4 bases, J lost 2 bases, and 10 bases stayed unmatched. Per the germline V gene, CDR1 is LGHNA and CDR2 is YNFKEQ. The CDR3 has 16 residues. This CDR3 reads CASSPGTGTSPYEQYF. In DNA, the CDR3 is TGTGCCAGCAGCCCTGGGACAGGAACATCTCCCTACGAGCAGTACTTC.

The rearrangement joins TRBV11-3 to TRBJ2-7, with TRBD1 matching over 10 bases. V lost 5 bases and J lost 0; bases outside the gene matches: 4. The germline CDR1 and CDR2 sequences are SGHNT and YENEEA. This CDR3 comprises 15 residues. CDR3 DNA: TGTGCCAGCAGCCCCGGGACAGGGGACTCCTACGAGCAGTACTTC. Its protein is CASSPGTGDSYEQYF.

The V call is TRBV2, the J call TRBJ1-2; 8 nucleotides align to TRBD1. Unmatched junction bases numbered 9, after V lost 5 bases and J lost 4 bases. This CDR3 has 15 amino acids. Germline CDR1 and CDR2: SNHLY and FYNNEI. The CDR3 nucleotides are TGTGCCAGCAGTTATACCGGGCAGGGGGCCTATGGCTACACCTTC. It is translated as CASSYTGQGAYGYTF.

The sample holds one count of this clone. The CDR3: CASSLDGGRGYTF. CDR3 coding DNA: TGTGCCAGCAGCTTAGACGGGGGGCGTGGCTACACCTTC. J is TRBJ1-2 and V is TRBV11-3; possible D gene TRBD1, 6 bases. V was pared by 0 bases and J by 7 bases, with 9 bases between. CDR1 is SGHNT, CDR2 YENEEA, per germline. The CDR3 runs to 13 residues.

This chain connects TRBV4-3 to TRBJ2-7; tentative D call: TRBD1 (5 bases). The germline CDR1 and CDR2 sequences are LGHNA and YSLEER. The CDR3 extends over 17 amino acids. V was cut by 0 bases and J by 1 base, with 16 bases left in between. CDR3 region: CASSQDWGPGPSYEQYF. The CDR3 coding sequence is TGCGCCAGCAGCCAAGATTGGGGCCCAGGCCCTTCCTACGAGCAGTACTTC.

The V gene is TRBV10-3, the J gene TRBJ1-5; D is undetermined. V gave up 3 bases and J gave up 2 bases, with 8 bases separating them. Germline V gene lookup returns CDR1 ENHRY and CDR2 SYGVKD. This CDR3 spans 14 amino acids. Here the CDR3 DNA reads TGTGCCATCAGTGACGGAGGTGGCAATCAGCCCCAGCATTTT. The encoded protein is CAISDGGGNQPQHF.

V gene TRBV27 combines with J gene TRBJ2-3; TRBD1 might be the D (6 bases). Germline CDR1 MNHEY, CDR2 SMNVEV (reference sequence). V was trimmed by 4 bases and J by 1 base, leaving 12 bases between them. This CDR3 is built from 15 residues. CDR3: CASSSQGPGTDTQYF. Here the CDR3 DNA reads TGTGCCAGCAGTTCGCAGGGGCCAGGCACAGATACGCAGTATTTT.

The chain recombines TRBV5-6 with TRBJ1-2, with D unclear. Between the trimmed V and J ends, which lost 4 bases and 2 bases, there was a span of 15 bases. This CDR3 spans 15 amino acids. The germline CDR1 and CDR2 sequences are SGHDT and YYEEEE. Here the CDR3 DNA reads TGTGCCAGCAGCCCCGATAGTAGTTTCAACTATGGCTACACCTTC. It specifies CASSPDSSFNYGYTF.

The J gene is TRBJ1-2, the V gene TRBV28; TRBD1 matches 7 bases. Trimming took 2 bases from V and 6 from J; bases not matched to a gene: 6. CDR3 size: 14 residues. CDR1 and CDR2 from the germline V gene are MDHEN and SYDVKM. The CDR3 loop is CASSLTDRVDGYTF. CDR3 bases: TGTGCCAGCAGTTTAACTGACAGGGTAGATGGCTACACCTTC.

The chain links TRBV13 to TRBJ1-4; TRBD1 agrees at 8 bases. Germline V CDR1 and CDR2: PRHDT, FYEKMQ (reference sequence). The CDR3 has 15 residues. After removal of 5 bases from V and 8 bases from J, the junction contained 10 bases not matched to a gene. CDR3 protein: CASSQAGGVREKLFF. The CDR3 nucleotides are TGTGCCAGCAGCCAAGCAGGGGGCGTAAGGGAAAAACTGTTTTTT.

CDR3 region: CASSRDRAGILGNQPQHF. CDR3 in DNA: TGTGCCAGCAGTCGGGACCGGGCGGGGATATTGGGCAATCAGCCCCAGCATTTT. This chain links TRBV2 with TRBJ1-5; the D gene is possibly TRBD1 (5 bases). Germline V gene lookup returns CDR1 SNHLY and CDR2 FYNNEI. The CDR3 covers 18 residues. Deletions cut 5 bases from V and 2 bases from J, with 22 bases between.

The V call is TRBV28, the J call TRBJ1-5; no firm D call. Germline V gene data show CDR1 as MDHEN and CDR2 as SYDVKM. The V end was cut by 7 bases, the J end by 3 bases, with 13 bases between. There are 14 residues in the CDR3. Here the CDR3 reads CASILRRHNQPQHF. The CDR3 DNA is TGTGCCAGCATTTTGCGGCGCCACAATCAGCCCCAGCATTTT.

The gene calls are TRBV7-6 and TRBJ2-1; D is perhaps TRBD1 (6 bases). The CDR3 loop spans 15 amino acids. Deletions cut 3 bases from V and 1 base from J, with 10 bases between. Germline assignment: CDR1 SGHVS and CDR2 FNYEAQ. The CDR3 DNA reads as TGTGCCAGCAGCTTTAGGGACAAGTCCTACAATGAGCAGTTCTTC. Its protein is CASSFRDKSYNEQFF.

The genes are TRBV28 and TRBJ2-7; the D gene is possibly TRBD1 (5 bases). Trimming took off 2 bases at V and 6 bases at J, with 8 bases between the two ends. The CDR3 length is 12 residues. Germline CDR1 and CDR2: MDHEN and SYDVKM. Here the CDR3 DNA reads TGTGCCAGCAGTTTAGGGGCTTCCGAGCAGTACTTC. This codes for CASSLGASEQYF.

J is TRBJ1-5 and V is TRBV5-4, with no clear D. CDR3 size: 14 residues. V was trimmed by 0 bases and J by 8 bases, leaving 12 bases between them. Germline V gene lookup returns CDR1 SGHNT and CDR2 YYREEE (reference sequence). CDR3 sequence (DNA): TGTGCCAGCAGCTTGGGACCCGCCGGGGAGCCCCAGCATTTT. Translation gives CASSLGPAGEPQHF.

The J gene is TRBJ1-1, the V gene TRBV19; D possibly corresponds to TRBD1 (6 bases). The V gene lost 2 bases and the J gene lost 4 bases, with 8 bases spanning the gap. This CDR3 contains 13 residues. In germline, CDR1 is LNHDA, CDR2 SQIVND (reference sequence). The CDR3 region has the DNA TGTGCCAGTAGTATAAACAGGGCCACTGAAGCTTTCTTT. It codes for CASSINRATEAFF.

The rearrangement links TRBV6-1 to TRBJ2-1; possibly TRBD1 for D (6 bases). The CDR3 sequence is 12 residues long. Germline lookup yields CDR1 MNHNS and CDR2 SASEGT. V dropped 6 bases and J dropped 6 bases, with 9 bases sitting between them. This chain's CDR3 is CASRLRGNEQFF. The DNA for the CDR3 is TGTGCCAGCAGGCTCAGGGGCAATGAGCAGTTCTTC.

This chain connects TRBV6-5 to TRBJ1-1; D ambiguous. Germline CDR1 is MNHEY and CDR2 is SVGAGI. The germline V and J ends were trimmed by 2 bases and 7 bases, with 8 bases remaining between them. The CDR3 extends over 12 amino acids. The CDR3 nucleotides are TGTGCCAGCAGTTACGGTCCGGGTGAAGCTTTCTTT. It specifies CASSYGPGEAFF.

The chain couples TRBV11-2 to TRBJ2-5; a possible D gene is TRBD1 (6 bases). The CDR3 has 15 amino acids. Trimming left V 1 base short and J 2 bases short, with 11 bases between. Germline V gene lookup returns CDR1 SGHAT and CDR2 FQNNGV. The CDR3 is CASSLGTDIQETQYF. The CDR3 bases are TGTGCCAGCAGCTTAGGGACAGATATACAAGAGACCCAGTACTTC.

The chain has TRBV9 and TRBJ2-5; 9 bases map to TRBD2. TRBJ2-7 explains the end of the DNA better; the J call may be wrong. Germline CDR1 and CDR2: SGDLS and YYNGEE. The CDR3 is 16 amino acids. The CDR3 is CASSQGAGGPSYEQYF. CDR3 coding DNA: TGTGCCAGCAGCCAAGGCGCGGGGGGGCCTAGCTACGAGCAGTACTTC.

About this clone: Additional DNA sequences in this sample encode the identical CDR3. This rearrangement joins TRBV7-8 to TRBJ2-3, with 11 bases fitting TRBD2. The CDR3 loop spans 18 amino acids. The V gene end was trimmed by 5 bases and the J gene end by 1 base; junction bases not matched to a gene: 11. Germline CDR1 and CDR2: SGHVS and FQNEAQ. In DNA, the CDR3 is TGTGCCAGCAGCGCACGAGCTAGCGGGGGGCCCCGCACAGATACGCAGTATTTT. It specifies CASSARASGGPRTDTQYF.

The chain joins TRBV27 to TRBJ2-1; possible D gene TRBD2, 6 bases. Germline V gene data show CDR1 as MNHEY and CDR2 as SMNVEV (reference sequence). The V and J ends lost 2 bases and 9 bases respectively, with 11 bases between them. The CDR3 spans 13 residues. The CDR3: CASSLIGGSEQFF. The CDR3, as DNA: TGTGCCAGCAGTTTAATTGGAGGGAGTGAGCAGTTCTTC.